This is a list of T cell receptor beta chains from one sample in a study of T cell responses to AZD1222 COVID-19 vaccine. Generated by immunoSEQ multiplex PCR, the TCRdb table keeps only in-frame clones and is missing some. The data hold about 56,000 clones, with approximately 85% observed a single time. The material was peripheral blood, obtained on day 0 of AZD1222 vaccination. Receptor source: an adult in good health. CDR3s include the opening cysteine and the closing phenylalanine or tryptophan. Fields, in order: V gene, CDR3 protein.

>TRBV6-1
CASSEGTGRHQPQHF
>TRBV18
CASSPTVALGDTQYF
>TRBV5-1
CASSLEARRSTDTQYF
>TRBV12-3/TRBV12-4
CASQAMNTEAFF
>TRBV3-1/TRBV3-2
CASSQDSALGTYEQYF
>TRBV5-5
CASSFDIFLNEKLFF
>TRBV5-4
CASSLDGAVYEQYF
>TRBV28
CASSSAIWVDPIDEQYF
>TRBV7-2
CASSFKSSLGGTQETQYF
>TRBV28
CASSFPGYGRGRDQPQHF
>TRBV23-1
CASSQWYHYEQYF
>TRBV24-1
CATSETGDRDYGYTF
>TRBV24-1
CATSDPEGGEYEQFF
>TRBV28
CASSSQGLRGYSNQPQHF
>TRBV9
CASSPDYGYTF
>TRBV7-6
CASRASGHPYNEQFF
>TRBV27
CASSGIGTLNEQYF
>TRBV7-8
CASSFVETPGTDTQYF
>TRBV5-1
CASSFQASGGANTGELFF
>TRBV28
CASSLPTGQGEKLFF
>TRBV15
CATSRDLSGNTIYF
>TRBV18
CASSLTLTSGGYQETQYF
>TRBV7-2
CASSLSSGELFF
>TRBV29-1
CSVAGTGGSYEQYF
>TRBV5-1
CASSLDGHPSGYTF
>TRBV4-2
CASSQDRSTEAFF
>TRBV11-2
CASSPTSRETQYF
>TRBV6-6
CASSYAAESYEQYF
>TRBV10-2
CASSKGIYNEQFF
>TRBV7-9
CASSSPGLAGGNEQFF
>TRBV5-4
CASSLGNAVGYEQYF
>TRBV7-7
CASSLGRQNTDTQYF
>TRBV15
CATSSGGFEPQHF
>TRBV7-6
CASSLGPRGPQNEQFF
>TRBV18
CASSPRPGQGYDYGYTF
>TRBV19
CASSGVVGKSYYGYTF
>TRBV7-6
CASSLAWNNNSPLHF
>TRBV5-1
CASSRDTNYGYTF
>TRBV6-6
CATHQGNYGYTF
>TRBV29-1
CSAPGTQGGYGYTF
>TRBV10-3
CAISKGQDEQYF
>TRBV19
CASSSTQNQPQHF
>TRBV3-1/TRBV3-2
CASSQIGPVDGYTF
>TRBV28
CASSFLRDRGQGQPQHF
>TRBV28
CASSKLGTSGGLYNEQFF
>TRBV5-1
CASTTGGNTEAFF
>TRBV6-4
CASSDSVTGELFF
>TRBV19
CASSIGPLTDTQYF
>TRBV10-3
CAISESTETQYF